This TCR beta chain comes out of a study of beta chain features in type 1 diabetes (dated by TCRdb to the late 2010s). About the investigation overall: Patients and healthy donors did not differ in mean age, gender distribution, total cell number or subset yield. A total of some 100,000,000 sorted cells were examined across all samples, and a strong correlation was observed between cell number per subset and RNA yield. The study compared the TCRB repertoires of sorted circulating CD4+ T cell subsets in recently diagnosed type 1 diabetes patients with those in matched healthy donors. Whereas all 30 or so donors provided naive and central memory subsets, regulatory and stem cell-like memory subsets were isolated from just 8 patients and roughly 8 healthy donors. The investigation overall reported the following: Because small numbers of individuals were included in the HLA sub-analyses, any influence of HLA type on TCRB rearrangement was left unresolved. Because cDNA was sequenced instead of genomic DNA, highly expressing activated cells could be over-represented, though the groups showed no difference in activation or CD3 levels. Shorter templates might be favored by PCR, yet because patient and control samples were amplified and corrected together, any such skew would affect both groups equally. Type 1 diabetes patients showed a moderate but significant shortening of TCRB CDR3 length in all four CD4+ subsets. The naive, central memory and regulatory TCRB repertoires appeared to resemble one another more closely among patients than among healthy donors. Fewer insertions and more nucleotide deletions at VDJ recombination sites were observed in patients with type 1 diabetes, implying thymic rearrangement abnormalities.

Each donor gave one peripheral blood draw, averaging approximately 110 mL, which was collected into heparinised tubes. A BD FACSAria II and a panel including CD45RO, CCR7, CD25, CD127, CD95 and CD27 were used to sort naive, central memory, regulatory and stem cell-like memory CD4+ T cells. Purity was above 98% for every sorted population. PBMCs were isolated immediately by Lymphoprep density gradient centrifugation and stained directly without culture. So that batch effects would be minimized, each experiment stained and sorted samples in pairs, pairing one healthy donor with one patient. Points on this clone: Its antigen is unknown. No qualities accompany the bases; no much larger clone lies one base away.

The entire amount of isolated RNA was reverse transcribed using the High Capacity cDNA Reverse Transcription Kit, so the sequenced TCRB transcripts were expressed ones. Deep immunoSEQ sequencing was applied to naive, central memory and regulatory T cell samples, giving an average of about 3.4 million total reads per sample. After sorted cells were lysed in RLT buffer, RNA was extracted with DNase-treated RNeasy Micro or Mini kits, with the choice depending on cell number. To prevent cross-contamination, each cell subset was processed individually, whereas patient and healthy donor samples were processed jointly. The immunoSEQ multiplex PCR was used to amplify TCRB sequences from cDNA, generating 87-bp fragments that spanned the CDR3 region. Amplicons were sequenced on the Illumina HiSeq platform. The study's processing was this. PCR bias was corrected computationally using synthetic template baselines, and reads within Hamming distance 2 were collapsed, with unmergeable singletons discarded. Reads were aligned to IMGT to assign V, D and J genes, CDR3 length, and insertions or deletions at six rearrangement sites. Clonotype counts were normalized to sorted cell number within each subset before computing true diversity and Gini coefficients with the tcR R package. The overlap coefficient, calculated on TCRB nucleotide sequences, was used to measure repertoire sharing. TCRdb provides this immuneACCESS table in a form limited to in-frame rearrangements. Some clones are lacking; in checked studies, under half of them reflect an unresolved V gene, and why the rest are absent is not known. The DNA gave D and trimming, while V, J and clone size come from that table. For this sample the table gives about 220,000 clones, of which around 9.9% were detected only once. The ten largest clones capture 1% to 1.5% of the sample.

This receptor was identified in a man younger than 30 in good health. The sequencing sample was made of central memory CD4+ T cells from blood.

The CDR3 corresponds to CASSQGTFGSETQYF. Read as DNA, the sequence is TGCGCCAGCAGCCAAGGGACGTTCGGGTCGGAGACCCAGTACTTC. The chain uses TRBV4-3 and TRBJ2-5; no D segment can be confidently identified. From cysteine to phenylalanine, the CDR3 is 15 amino acids long. The kept DNA is CDR3 alone, 45 bases in frame from the first base. V gives up 1 base and J gives up 5 bases, and the segment between their germline ends measures 14 bases. Taken from the germline V gene, the CDR1 and CDR2 loops are LGHNA and YSLEER.